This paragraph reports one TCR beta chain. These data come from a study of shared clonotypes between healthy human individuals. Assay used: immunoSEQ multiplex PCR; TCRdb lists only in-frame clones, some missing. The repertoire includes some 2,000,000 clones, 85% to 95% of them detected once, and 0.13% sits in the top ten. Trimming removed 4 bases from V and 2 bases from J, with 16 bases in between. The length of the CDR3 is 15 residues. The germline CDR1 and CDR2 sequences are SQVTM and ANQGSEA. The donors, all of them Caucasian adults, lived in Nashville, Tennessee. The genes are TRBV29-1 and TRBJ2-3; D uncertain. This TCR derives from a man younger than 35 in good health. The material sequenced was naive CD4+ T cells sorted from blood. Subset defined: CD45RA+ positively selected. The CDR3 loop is CSVAQSPSPTDTQYF. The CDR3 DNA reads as TGCAGCGTTGCACAGAGTCCTAGTCCCACAGATACGCAGTATTTT.